This T cell receptor (beta chain) was observed in a study of shared clonotypes between healthy human individuals. V was trimmed by 2 bases and J by 4 bases, leaving 9 bases between them. The V gene's germline CDR1 is SGHNT and CDR2 YYREEE (reference sequence). This CDR3 region has 13 residues. Naive CD8 cells, CD45RO-negative and positively selected for CCR7, excluded terminally differentiated effector memory CD45RA+ cells. Adult donors, all healthy and HIV-negative, had no recent acute infections or vaccinations. The table came from immunoSEQ multiplex PCR; TCRdb's copy has only in-frame clones and leaves some out. Among approximately 2,200,000 clones listed, around 93% were seen once.

This sequence was found in a man aged 18 to 30 in good health. Some clones in this sample may be carry-over from other donors' samples. This sequence joins TRBV5-4 and TRBJ1-2; no clear D. Sequenced: naive CD8+ T cells from PBMCs. CDR3 nucleotide sequence: TGTGCCAGCAGCTTCCGTTCGGGCTATGGCTACACCTTC. Encoded protein: CASSFRSGYGYTF. The full variable domain, completed using reference TRBV5-4 and TRBJ1-2, is ETGVTQSPTHLIKTRGQQVTLRCSSQSGHNTVSWYQQALGQGPQFIFQYYREEENGRGNFPPRFSGLQFPNYSSELNVNALELDDSALYLCASSFRSGYGYTFGSGTRLTVV.